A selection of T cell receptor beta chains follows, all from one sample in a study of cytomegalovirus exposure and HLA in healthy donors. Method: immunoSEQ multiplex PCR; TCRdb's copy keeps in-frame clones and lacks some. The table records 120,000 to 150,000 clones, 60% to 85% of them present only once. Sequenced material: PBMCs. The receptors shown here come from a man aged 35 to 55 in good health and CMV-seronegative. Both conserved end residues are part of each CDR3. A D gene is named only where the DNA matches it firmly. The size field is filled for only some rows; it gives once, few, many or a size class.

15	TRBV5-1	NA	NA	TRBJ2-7	TGCGCCAGCAGCTTGGGACTAGGGGCAGTCTACGAGCAGTACTTC	CASSLGLGAVYEQYF
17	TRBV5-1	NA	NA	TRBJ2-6	TGCGCCAGCAGCCTCGACCTTCAGGGAACTGGGGCCAACGTCCTGACTTTC	CASSLDLQGTGANVLTF
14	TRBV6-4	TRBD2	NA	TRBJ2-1	TGTGCCAGCAGTGACGCGGGGGGAAATGATGAGCAGTTCTTC	CASSDAGGNDEQFF
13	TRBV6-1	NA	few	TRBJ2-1	TGTGCCAGCAGTCACCCTGGAGGAAATGAGCAGTTCTTC	CASSHPGGNEQFF
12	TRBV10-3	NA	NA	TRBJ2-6	TGTGCCTCGTCTCCTGGGGCCAACGGCCTGACTTTC	CASSPGANGLTF
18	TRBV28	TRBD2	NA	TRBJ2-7	TGTGCCAGCAGTCGTCCGGGGCTAGGGACTAGCGGGGCCTACGAGCAGTACTTC	CASSRPGLGTSGAYEQYF
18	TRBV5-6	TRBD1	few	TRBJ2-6	TGTGCCAGCAGCTGGGTCGGGACAGGGGGCTATGGGGCCAACGTCCTGACTTTC	CASSWVGTGGYGANVLTF
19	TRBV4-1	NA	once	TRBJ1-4	TGCGCCAGCAGCCACTCGCCTCGGGGGGAGGGGTCGACTAATGAAAAACTGTTTTTT	CASSHSPRGEGSTNEKLFF
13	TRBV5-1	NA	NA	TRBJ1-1	TGCGCCAGCAGCTTGGATTCAGGTGGGGAAGCTTTCTTT	CASSLDSGGEAFF
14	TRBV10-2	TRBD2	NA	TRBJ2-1	TGCGCCAGCAACCTAGCGGGGACCTACAATGAGCAGTTCTTC	CASNLAGTYNEQFF
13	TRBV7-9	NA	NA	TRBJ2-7	TGTTCCAGCAGCTCTTTACAGGGTTACGAGCAGTACTTC	CSSSSLQGYEQYF
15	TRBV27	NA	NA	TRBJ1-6	TGTGCCAGCAGTTTAGTTCGGGCAGGGAATTCACCCCTCCACTTT	CASSLVRAGNSPLHF
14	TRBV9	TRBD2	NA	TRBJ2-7	TGTGCCAGCAGCGTAGGGTTAGCGGGATACGAGCAGTACTTC	CASSVGLAGYEQYF
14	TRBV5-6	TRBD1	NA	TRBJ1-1	TGTGCCAGCAGCCAGGGGGCGCAGGGGACTGAAGCTTTCTTT	CASSQGAQGTEAFF
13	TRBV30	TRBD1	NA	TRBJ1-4	TGTGCCTGGACGGCAGGGGGAGGTGAAAAACTGTTTTTT	CAWTAGGGEKLFF
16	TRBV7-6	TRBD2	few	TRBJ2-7	TGTGCCAGCAGCCCCTTGGGGGTAGCGGGGACCTACGAGCAGTACTTC	CASSPLGVAGTYEQYF
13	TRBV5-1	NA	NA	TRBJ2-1	TGCGCCAGCAGCTTGGCTAGCAGCAATGAGCAGTTCTTC	CASSLASSNEQFF
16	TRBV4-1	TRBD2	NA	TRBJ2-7	TGCGCCAGCAGCCAAGAGACTAGCGGGGGGGCATACGAGCAGTACTTC	CASSQETSGGAYEQYF
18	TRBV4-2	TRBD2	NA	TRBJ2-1	TGTGCCAGCAGCCAAGGCCACTACGGGGGGGCCTCCTACAATGAGCAGTTCTTC	CASSQGHYGGASYNEQFF
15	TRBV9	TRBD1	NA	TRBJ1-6	TGTGCCAGCAGCGGAAAGGGACAGGGGAATTCACCCCTCCACTTT	CASSGKGQGNSPLHF
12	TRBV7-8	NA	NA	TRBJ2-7	TGTGCCAGCAGCTTCAGGGGAGACGAGCAGTACTTC	CASSFRGDEQYF
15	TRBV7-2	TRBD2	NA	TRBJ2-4	TGTGCCAGCAGCCCCGGGGGGGCCGCCAAAAACATTCAGTACTTC	CASSPGGAAKNIQYF
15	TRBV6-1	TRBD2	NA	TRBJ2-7	TGTGCCAGCAGGACCGGGACTAGCGGGTCCCGGGAGCAGTACTTC	CASRTGTSGSREQYF
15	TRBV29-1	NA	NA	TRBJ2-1	TGCAGCGTTGCCCCCGGGAGAGGGGCCCCGCAGACGCAGTTCTTC	CSVAPGRGAPQTQFF
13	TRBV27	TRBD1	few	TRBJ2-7	TGTGCCAGCAGTCTGACAGGGGGCTACGAGCAGTACTTC	CASSLTGGYEQYF
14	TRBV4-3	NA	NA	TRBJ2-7	TGCGCCAGCAGCCAAGTCCGAGACAAGTACGAGCAGTACTTC	CASSQVRDKYEQYF
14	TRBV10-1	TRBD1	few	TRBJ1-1	TGCGCCAGCAACCTTAGGGGGCAGGACACTGAAGCTTTCTTT	CASNLRGQDTEAFF
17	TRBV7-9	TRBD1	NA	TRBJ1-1	TGTTCCAGCAGCTCACCGGGACAGGGTGGTGCGAGCACTGAAGCTTTCTTT	CSSSSPGQGGASTEAFF
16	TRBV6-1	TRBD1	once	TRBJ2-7	TGTGCCAGCAGGGAAGGACAGGGGGCATTCTCCTACGAGCAGTACTTC	CASREGQGAFSYEQYF
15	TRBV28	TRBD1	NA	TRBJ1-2	TGTGCCAGCAGTTCGGGGTCAGGACAGGGCTATGGCTACACCTTC	CASSSGSGQGYGYTF
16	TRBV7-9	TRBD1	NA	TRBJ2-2	TGTGCCAGCAGCATCAACCAGGGGGCCGACACCGGGGAGCTGTTTTTT	CASSINQGADTGELFF
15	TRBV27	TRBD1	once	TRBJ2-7	TGTGCCAGCAGTTTATCAGGGGGCACTGCCTACGAGCAGTACTTC	CASSLSGGTAYEQYF
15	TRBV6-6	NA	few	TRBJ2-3	TGTGCCAGCATTGCGGACAGTTGGAACGCAGATACGCAGTATTTT	CASIADSWNADTQYF
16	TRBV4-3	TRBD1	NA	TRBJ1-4	TGCGCCAGCAGCCAGGGGATGGGACAGGGGGGTGCAAAACTGTTTTTT	CASSQGMGQGGAKLFF
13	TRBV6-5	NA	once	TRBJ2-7	TGTGCCAGCACAACAGGGTCCACCTACGAGCAGTACTTC	CASTTGSTYEQYF
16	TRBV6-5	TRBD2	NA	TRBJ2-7	TGTGCCAGCAGTTACTCGGTACTAGCGGGAGGTTACGAGCAGTACTTC	CASSYSVLAGGYEQYF
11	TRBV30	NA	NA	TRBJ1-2	TGTGCCTGGACGCACGGCTATGGCTACACCTTC	CAWTHGYGYTF
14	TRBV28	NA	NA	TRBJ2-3	TGTGCCAGCAGTTTCCTAGCTGGCACAGATACGCAGTATTTT	CASSFLAGTDTQYF
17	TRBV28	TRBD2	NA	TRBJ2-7	TGTGCCAGCAGTTTAACAGTGGCGGGGGGGCCCCCCTACGAGCAGTACTTC	CASSLTVAGGPPYEQYF
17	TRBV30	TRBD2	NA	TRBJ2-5	TGTGCCTGGAGTCCTGGACTAGCGGGGGGGCCGGGCGAGACCCAGTACTTC	CAWSPGLAGGPGETQYF
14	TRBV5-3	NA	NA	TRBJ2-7	TGTGCCAGAAGCTTCCTCGACAGCTCCTACGAGCAGTACTTC	CARSFLDSSYEQYF
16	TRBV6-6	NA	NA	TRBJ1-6	TGTGCCAGCAGTTCCCCGGGAAGCTCCTATAATTCACCCCTCCACTTT	CASSSPGSSYNSPLHF
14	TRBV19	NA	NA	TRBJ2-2	TGTGCCAGTAGTATTGGAGGGAGTATCGGGGAGCTGTTTTTT	CASSIGGSIGELFF
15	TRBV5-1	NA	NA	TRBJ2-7	TGCGCCAGCAGGTCGGGACTCCTTACTTCCTACGAGCAGTACTTC	CASRSGLLTSYEQYF
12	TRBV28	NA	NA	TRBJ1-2	TGTGCCAGCAGTTCGACCCCCCGCGGTTACACCTTC	CASSSTPRGYTF
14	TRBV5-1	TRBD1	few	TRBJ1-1	TGCGCCAGCAGTCTAGACAGGGGGAACACTGAAGCTTTCTTT	CASSLDRGNTEAFF
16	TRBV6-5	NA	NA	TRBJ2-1	TGTGCCAGCAGTTACCTGCAGGGGAGCTCCTACAATGAGCAGTTCTTC	CASSYLQGSSYNEQFF
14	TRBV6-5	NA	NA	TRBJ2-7	TGTGCCAGCAGAGTAGACAGGAAAATAAACGAGCAGTACTTC	CASRVDRKINEQYF
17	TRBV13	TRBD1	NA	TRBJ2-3	TGTGCCAGCAGCACCACGGACAGGGGCTTAAGCACAGATACGCAGTATTTT	CASSTTDRGLSTDTQYF
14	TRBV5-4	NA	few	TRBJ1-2	TGTGCCAGCAGCCCCCCGTGGGCCAACTATGGCTACACCTTC	CASSPPWANYGYTF
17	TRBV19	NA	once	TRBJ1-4	TGTGCCAGTAGTATTAGGAGGTCAGAGCGGCTTGGCGAAAAACTGTTTTTT	CASSIRRSERLGEKLFF